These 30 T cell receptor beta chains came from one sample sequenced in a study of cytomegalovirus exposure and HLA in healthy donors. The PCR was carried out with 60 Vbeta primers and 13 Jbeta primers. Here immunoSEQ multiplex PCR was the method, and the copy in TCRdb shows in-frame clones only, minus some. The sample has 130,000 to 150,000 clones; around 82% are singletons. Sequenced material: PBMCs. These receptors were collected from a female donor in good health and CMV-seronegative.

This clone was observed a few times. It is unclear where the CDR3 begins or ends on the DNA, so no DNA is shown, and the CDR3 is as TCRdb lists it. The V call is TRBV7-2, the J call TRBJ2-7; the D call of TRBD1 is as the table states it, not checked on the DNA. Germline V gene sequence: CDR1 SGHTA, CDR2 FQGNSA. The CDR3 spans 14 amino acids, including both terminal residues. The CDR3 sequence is CASSLGTGLRQQYF.

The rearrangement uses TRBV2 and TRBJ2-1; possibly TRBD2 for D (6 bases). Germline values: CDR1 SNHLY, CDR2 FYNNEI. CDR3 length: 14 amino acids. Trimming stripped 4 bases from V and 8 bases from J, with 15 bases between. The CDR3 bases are TGTGCCAGCAGTGCCCGACTAGACGCCCATGAGCAGTTCTTC. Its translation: CASSARLDAHEQFF.

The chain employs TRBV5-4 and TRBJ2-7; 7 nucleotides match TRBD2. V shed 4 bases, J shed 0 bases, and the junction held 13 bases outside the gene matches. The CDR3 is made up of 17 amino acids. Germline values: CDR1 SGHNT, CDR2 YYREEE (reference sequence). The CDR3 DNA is TGTGCCAGCAGCCCGGCGGTGGGCGGGGGACTCTCCTACGAGCAGTACTTC. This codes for CASSPAVGGGLSYEQYF.

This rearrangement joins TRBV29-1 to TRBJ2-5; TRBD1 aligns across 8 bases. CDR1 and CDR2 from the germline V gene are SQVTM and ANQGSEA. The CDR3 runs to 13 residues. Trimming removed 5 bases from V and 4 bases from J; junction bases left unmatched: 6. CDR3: CSVQARGRETQYF. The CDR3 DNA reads TGCAGCGTTCAGGCCAGGGGGCGAGAGACCCAGTACTTC. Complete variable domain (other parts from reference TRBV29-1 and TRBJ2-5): SAVISQKPSRDICQRGTSLTIQCQVDSQVTMMFWYRQQPGQSLTLIATANQGSEATYESGFVIDKFPISRPNLTFSTLTVSNMSPEDSSIYLCSVQARGRETQYFGPGTRLLVL.

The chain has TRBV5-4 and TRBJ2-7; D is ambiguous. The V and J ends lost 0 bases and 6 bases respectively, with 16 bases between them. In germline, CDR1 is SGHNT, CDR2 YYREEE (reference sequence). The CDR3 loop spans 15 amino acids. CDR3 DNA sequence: TGTGCCAGCAGCTTGGCCGGCGGCCGGATCGGCGAGCAGTACTTC. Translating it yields CASSLAGGRIGEQYF.

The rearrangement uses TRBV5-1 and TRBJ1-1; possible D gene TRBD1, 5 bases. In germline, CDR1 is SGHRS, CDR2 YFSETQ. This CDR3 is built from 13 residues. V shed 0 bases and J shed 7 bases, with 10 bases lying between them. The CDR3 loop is CASSLAGEGEAFF. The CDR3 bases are TGCGCCAGCAGCTTGGCGGGGGAGGGTGAAGCTTTCTTT.

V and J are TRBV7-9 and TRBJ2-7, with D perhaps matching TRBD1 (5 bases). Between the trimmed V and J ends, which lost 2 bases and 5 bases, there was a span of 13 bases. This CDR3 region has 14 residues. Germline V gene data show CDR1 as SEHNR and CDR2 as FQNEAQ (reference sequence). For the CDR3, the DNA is TGTGCCAGCAGCTTATCACAGGTCGAGCACGAGCAGTACTTC. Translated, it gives CASSLSQVEHEQYF.

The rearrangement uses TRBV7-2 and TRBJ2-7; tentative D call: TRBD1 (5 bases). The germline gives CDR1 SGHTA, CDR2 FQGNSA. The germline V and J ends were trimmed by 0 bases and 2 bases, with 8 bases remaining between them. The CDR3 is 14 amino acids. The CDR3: CASSLAPGPYEQYF. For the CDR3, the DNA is TGTGCCAGCAGCTTAGCGCCAGGGCCCTACGAGCAGTACTTC.

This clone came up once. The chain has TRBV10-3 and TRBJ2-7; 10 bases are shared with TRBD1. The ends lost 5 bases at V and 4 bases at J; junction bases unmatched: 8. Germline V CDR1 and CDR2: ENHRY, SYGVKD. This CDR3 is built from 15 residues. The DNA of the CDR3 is TGTGCCATCAGTCCCTCTCGACAGGGGGCTTACGAGCAGTACTTC. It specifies CAISPSRQGAYEQYF.

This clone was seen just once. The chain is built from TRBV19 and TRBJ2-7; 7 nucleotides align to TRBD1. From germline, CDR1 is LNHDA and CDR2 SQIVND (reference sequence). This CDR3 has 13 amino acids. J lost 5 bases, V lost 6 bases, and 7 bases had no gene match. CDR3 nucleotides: TGTGCCAGTAGCCCGACAGGGAGTAACGAGCAGTACTTC. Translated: CASSPTGSNEQYF.

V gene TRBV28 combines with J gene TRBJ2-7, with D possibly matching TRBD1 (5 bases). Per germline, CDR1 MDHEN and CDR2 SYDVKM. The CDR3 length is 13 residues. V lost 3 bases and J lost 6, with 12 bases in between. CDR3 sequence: CASSLPGGAEQYF. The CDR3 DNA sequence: TGTGCCAGCAGTTTGCCTGGTGGGGCCGAGCAGTACTTC.

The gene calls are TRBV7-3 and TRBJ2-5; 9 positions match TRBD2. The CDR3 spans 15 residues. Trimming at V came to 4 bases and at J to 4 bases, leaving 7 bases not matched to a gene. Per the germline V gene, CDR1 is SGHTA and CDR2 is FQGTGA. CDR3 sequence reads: CASSSTHSGRETQYF. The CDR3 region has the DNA TGTGCCAGCAGCTCGACCCATAGCGGGAGAGAGACCCAGTACTTC.

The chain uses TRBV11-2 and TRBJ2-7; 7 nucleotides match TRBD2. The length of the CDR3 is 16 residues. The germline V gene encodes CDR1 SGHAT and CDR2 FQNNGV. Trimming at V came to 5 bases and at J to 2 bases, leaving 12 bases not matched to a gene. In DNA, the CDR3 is TGTGCCAGCAGCCCCCCTCGGGCGGGGGTCCCCTACGAGCAGTACTTC. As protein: CASSPPRAGVPYEQYF.

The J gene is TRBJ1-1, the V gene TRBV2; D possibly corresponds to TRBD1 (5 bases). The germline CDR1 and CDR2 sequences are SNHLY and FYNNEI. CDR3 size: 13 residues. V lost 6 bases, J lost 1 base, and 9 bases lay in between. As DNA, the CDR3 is TGTGCCAGCAGAGAAACAGGGAACACTGAAGCTTTCTTT. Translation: CASRETGNTEAFF.

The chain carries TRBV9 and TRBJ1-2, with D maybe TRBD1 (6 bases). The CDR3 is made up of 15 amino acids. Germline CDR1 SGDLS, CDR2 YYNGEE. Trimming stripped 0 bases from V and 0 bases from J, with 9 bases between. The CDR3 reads CASSVGRGANYGYTF. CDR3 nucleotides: TGTGCCAGCAGCGTAGGCAGGGGTGCTAACTATGGCTACACCTTC.

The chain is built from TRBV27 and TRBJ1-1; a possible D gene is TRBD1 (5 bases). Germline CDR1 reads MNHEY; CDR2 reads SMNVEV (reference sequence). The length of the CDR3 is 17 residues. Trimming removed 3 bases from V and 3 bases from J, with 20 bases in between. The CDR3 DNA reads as TGTGCCAGCAGTTTGCGGCGCGGGGGAGGAGGGTACACTGAAGCTTTCTTT. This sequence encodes CASSLRRGGGGYTEAFF.

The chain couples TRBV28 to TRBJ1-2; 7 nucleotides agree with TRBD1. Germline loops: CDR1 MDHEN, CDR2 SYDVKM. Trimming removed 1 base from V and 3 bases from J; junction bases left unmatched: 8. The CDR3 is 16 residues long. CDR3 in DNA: TGTGCCAGCAGTTTATCGGGGACAGCATTTTACTATGGCTACACCTTC. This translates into CASSLSGTAFYYGYTF.

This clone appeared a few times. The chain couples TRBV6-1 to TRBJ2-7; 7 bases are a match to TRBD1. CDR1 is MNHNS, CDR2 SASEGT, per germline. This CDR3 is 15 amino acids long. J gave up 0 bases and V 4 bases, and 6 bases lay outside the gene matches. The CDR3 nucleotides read TGTGCCAGCAGTGTCGGCCGGGACAGCTCCTACGAGCAGTACTTC. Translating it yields CASSVGRDSSYEQYF.

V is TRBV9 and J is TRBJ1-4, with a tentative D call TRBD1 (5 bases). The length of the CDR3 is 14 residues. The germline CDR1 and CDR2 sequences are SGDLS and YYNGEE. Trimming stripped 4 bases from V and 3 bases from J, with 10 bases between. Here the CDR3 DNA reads TGTGCCAGCAGCCCAGGGTCCTCTAATGAAAAACTGTTTTTT. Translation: CASSPGSSNEKLFF.

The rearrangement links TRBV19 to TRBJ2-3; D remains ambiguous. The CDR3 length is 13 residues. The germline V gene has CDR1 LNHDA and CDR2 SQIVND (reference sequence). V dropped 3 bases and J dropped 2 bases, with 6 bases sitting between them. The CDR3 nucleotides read TGTGCCAGTAGTATGGGCATCACAGATACGCAGTATTTT. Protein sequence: CASSMGITDTQYF.

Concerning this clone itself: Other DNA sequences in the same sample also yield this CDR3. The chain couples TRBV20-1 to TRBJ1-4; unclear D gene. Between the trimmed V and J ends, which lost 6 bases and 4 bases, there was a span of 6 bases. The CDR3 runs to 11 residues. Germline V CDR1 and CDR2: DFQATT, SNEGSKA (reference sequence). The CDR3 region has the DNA TGCAGTGCCCGGTATAATGAAAAACTGTTTTTT. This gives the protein CSARYNEKLFF.

The CDR3 reads CASSFGGQGSTDTQYF. The CDR3 region has the DNA TGCGCCAGCAGCTTCGGGGGACAGGGTAGCACAGATACGCAGTATTTT. The genes are TRBV5-1 and TRBJ2-3; the match to TRBD1 covers 9 bases. CDR1 is SGHRS and CDR2 is YFSETQ in the germline V gene. This CDR3 is 16 amino acids long. Losses at the gene ends were 2 bases for V and 0 bases for J; bases not matched to a gene: 4.

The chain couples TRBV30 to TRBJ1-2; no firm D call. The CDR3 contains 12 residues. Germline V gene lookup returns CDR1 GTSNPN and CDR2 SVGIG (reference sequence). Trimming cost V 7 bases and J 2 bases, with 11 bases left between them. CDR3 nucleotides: TGTGCCTTCCAGGTAAACAACTATGGCTACACCTTC. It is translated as CAFQVNNYGYTF.

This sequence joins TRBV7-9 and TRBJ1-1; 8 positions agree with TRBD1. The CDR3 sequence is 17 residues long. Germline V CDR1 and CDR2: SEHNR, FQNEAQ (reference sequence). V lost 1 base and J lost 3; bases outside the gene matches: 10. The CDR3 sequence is CASSLGSGTGLYTEAFF. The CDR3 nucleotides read TGTGCCAGCAGCTTAGGATCAGGGACAGGACTTTACACTGAAGCTTTCTTT.

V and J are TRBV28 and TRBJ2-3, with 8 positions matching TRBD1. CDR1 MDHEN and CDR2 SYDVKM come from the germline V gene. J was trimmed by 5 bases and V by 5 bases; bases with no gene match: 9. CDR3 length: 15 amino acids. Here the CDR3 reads CASSPPGGTGDTQYF. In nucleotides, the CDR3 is TGTGCCAGCAGTCCACCCGGCGGGACAGGAGATACGCAGTATTTT. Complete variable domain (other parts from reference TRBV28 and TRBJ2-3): DVKVTQSSRYLVKRTGEKVFLECVQDMDHENMFWYRQDPGLGLRLIYFSYDVKMKEKGDIPEGYSVSREKKERFSLILESASTNQTSMYLCASSPPGGTGDTQYFGPGTRLTVL.

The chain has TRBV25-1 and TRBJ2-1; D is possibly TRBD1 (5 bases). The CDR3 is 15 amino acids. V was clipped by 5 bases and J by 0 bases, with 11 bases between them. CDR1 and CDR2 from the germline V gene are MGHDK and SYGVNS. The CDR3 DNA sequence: TGTGCCAGCAGTAAACAGGTCAGCTCCTACAATGAGCAGTTCTTC. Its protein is CASSKQVSSYNEQFF.

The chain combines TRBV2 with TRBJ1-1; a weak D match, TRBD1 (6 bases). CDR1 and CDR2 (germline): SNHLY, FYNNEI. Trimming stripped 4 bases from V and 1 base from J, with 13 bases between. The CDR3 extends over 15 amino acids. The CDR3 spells CASSVGRGGNTEAFF. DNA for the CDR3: TGTGCCAGCAGTGTGGGGCGAGGGGGGAACACTGAAGCTTTCTTT.

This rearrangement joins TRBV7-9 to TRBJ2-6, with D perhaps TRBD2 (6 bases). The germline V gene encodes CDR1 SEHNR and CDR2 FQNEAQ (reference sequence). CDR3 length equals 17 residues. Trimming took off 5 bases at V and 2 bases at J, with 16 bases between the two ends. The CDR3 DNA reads TGTGCCAGCAGCCCCGGAGGGTGGAGCGCTGGGGCCAACGTCCTGACTTTC. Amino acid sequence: CASSPGGWSAGANVLTF.

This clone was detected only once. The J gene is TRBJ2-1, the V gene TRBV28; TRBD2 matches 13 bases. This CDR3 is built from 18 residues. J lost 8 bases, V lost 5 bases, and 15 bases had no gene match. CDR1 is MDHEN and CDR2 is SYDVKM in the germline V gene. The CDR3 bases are TGTGCCAGCAGTAGTCACCAGGGACTAGCGGGAAAGGGGGATGAGCAGTTCTTC. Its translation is CASSSHQGLAGKGDEQFF.

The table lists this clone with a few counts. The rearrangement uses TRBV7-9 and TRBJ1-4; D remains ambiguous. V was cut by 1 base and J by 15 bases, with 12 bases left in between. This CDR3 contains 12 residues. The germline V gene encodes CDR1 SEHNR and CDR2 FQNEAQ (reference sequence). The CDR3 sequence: CASSLGGRGLFF. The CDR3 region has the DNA TGTGCCAGCAGCTTAGGCGGCAGAGGGTTGTTTTTT.